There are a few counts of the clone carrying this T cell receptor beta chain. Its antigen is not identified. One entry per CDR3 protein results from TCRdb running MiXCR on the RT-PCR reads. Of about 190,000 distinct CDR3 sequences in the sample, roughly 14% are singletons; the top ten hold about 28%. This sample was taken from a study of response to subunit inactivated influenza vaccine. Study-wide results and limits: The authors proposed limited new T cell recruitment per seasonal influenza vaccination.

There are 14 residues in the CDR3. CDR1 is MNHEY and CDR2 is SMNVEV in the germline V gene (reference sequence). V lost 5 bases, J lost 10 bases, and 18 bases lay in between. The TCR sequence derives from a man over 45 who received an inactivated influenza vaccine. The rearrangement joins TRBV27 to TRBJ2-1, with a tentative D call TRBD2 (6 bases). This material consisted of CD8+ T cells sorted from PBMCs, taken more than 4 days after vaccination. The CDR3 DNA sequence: TGTGCCAGCAGTCCCGGACTAAAGTTAGGAGAGCAGTTCTTC. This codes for CASSPGLKLGEQFF.